This TCR beta chain was recovered during a study of PD-L1 blockade in urothelial cancer. Turning to the study itself: Timepoints chosen for blood analysis were 3 weeks (second dose) and 6 weeks after treatment start. Regarding the study as a whole: In blood sampled pretreatment, TCR clonality below the median predicted better survival. Durable benefit was linked to greater 3-week expansion of tumor-associated blood clones.

Each PCR contained spiked-in synthetic TCR analog templates. TCRdb's copy holds only in-frame clones and misses some; the assay was immunoSEQ multiplex PCR. The table lists about 50,000 clones, approximately 86% of them singletons. Trimming at V came to 0 bases and at J to 1 base, leaving 2 bases not matched to a gene. The germline gives CDR1 WNHNN, CDR2 SYGVQD (reference sequence). This CDR3 contains 16 residues. Documented time point: pretreatment peripheral blood. Comments on this clone: Its antigen remains unidentified.

The starting material was PBMCs, obtained around atezolizumab (anti-PD-L1) treatment. This clonotype was obtained from a man aged 55 to 70 with urothelial cancer. The chain joins TRBV10-1 to TRBJ2-3, with 9 bases identical to TRBD2. This CDR3 is CASSESLAGGTDTQYF. The CDR3 DNA reads as TGCGCCAGCAGTGAGTCTTTAGCGGGGGGCACAGATACGCAGTATTTT.